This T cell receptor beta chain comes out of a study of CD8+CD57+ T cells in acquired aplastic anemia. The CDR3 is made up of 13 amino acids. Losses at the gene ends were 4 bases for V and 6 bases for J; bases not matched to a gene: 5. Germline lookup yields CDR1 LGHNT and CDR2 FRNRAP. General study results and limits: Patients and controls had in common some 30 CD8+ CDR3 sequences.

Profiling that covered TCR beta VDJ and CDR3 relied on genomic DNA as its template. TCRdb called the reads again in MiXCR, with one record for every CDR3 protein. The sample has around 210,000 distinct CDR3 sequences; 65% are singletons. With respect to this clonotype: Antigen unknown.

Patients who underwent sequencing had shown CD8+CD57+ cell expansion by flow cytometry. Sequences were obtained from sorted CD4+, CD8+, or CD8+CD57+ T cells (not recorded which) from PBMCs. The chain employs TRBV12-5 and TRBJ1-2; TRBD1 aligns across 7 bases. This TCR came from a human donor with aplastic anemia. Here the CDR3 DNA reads TGTGCTAGTGGTTCCCCAACAGGGGATGGCTACACCTTC. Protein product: CASGSPTGDGYTF.